One and the same sample provided the 32 T cell receptor beta chains below, sequenced in a study of blood T cell repertoires in COVID-19. The method was immunoSEQ multiplex PCR; TCRdb's version includes in-frame clones alone and lacks a portion of them. The sample comprises about 440,000 clones, about 85% of which are singletons, and roughly 1.8% rests with the top ten. Sequenced sample: PBMCs or T cells enriched from blood (not recorded which). Receptors originate from a young woman with acute COVID-19.

V is TRBV6-5 and J is TRBJ1-1; TRBD1 is a possible D gene (5 bases). Germline values: CDR1 MNHEY, CDR2 SVGAGI. V lost 0 bases and J 8 bases, leaving 10 bases between the germline ends. The length of the CDR3 is 13 residues. The CDR3 is CASSYSSTAEAFF. CDR3 nucleotides: TGTGCCAGCAGTTACTCCTCGACAGCCGAAGCTTTCTTT.

The V gene is TRBV19, the J gene TRBJ2-2; 8 bases are shared with TRBD2. The J segment lost 3 bases and the V segment lost 3 bases, leaving 9 bases of the junction unmatched. From germline, CDR1 is LNHDA and CDR2 SQIVND (reference sequence). The CDR3 loop spans 17 amino acids. The chain's CDR3 is CASSISIWREDTGELFF. CDR3 in DNA: TGTGCCAGTAGTATTTCAATCTGGCGGGAGGACACCGGGGAGCTGTTTTTT.

This rearrangement joins TRBV4-3 to TRBJ1-6, with D perhaps TRBD1 (5 bases). From germline, CDR1 is LGHNA and CDR2 YSLEER. V was cut by 3 bases and J by 0 bases, with 15 bases left in between. This CDR3 contains 18 residues. Written as DNA, the CDR3 is TGCGCCAGCAGCCAGTTTATGGGGCGAAGCTCCTATAATTCACCCCTCCACTTT. Its protein product is CASSQFMGRSSYNSPLHF.

This clone was observed many times. The sample has other DNA sequences that encode this CDR3 too. The J gene is TRBJ1-2, the V gene TRBV6-2 or TRBV6-3; 8 nucleotides match TRBD1. The CDR3 loop spans 15 amino acids. J lost 0 bases, V lost 3 bases, and 3 bases had no gene match. From germline, CDR1 is MNHEY and CDR2 SVGEGT. CDR3 residues: CASSYGQGTNYGYTF. CDR3 DNA sequence: TGTGCCAGCAGTTATGGACAGGGAACTAACTATGGCTACACCTTC.

Turning to this clone: Additional DNA sequences in this sample encode the identical CDR3. The J gene is TRBJ2-7, the V gene TRBV5-4; 7 nucleotides agree with TRBD1. Germline V gives CDR1 SGHNT, CDR2 YYREEE (reference sequence). CDR3 length equals 15 residues. V shed 0 bases, J shed 2 bases, and the junction held 5 bases outside the gene matches. In DNA form, the CDR3 reads TGTGCCAGCAGCTTGGTGCCAGGGGGTGCCTACGAGCAGTACTTC. Translation: CASSLVPGGAYEQYF.

The chain employs TRBV7-9 and TRBJ2-1; 10 nucleotides match TRBD2. Germline-derived CDR1 and CDR2 are SEHNR and FQNEAQ (reference sequence). The trim removed 2 bases at V and 8 bases at J, leaving 9 bases unmatched. The CDR3 is made up of 16 amino acids. CDR3 nucleotides: TGTGCCAGCAGCTTACCGCCTCCGGGACTAGCGTATGAGCAGTTCTTC. Protein product: CASSLPPPGLAYEQFF. Combining the CDR3 with reference TRBV7-9 and TRBJ2-1 gives the whole variable domain DTGVSQNPRHKITKRGQNVTFRCDPISEHNRLYWYRQTLGQGPEFLTYFQNEAQLEKSRLLSDRFSAERPKGSFSTLEIQRTEQGDSAMYLCASSLPPPGLAYEQFFGPGTRLTVL.

Here the CDR3 DNA reads TGTGCCAGCAGTTACTCGGCAGGCAATCAGCCCCAGCATTTT. Translated: CASSYSAGNQPQHF. The chain joins TRBV6-5 to TRBJ1-5; no definite D call. V was clipped by 0 bases and J by 2 bases, with 5 bases between them. The CDR3 runs 14 residues. Looked up from germline, CDR1 is MNHEY and CDR2 is SVGAGI.

This clone has only a few counts. The chain is built from TRBV29-1 and TRBJ1-3; D is unresolved. This CDR3 comprises 14 residues. V was clipped by 2 bases and J by 3 bases, with 11 bases between them. CDR1 is SQVTM, CDR2 ANQGSEA, per germline. The CDR3 DNA reads TGCAGCGTTGAAAGTGGAGGACTTGGAAACACCATATATTTT. It yields the protein CSVESGGLGNTIYF. The entire variable domain, with the rest obtained from reference TRBV29-1 and TRBJ1-3, is as follows: SAVISQKPSRDICQRGTSLTIQCQVDSQVTMMFWYRQQPGQSLTLIATANQGSEATYESGFVIDKFPISRPNLTFSTLTVSNMSPEDSSIYLCSVESGGLGNTIYFGEGSWLTVV.

The chain recombines TRBV10-3 with TRBJ1-2, with D possibly being TRBD1 (6 bases). CDR1 and CDR2 (germline): ENHRY, SYGVKD. The germline V and J ends were trimmed by 6 bases and 7 bases, with 21 bases remaining between them. This CDR3 comprises 15 residues. CDR3: CAISWGGGGYGGYTF. CDR3 DNA: TGTGCCATCAGCTGGGGCGGCGGGGGCTACGGTGGCTACACCTTC.

The CDR3 reads CSAGRGHEQYF. The CDR3 nucleotides read TGCAGTGCAGGCAGAGGGCACGAGCAGTACTTC. The rearrangement joins TRBV20-1 to TRBJ2-7, with a tentative D call TRBD2 (5 bases). CDR3 length: 11 amino acids. Germline assignment: CDR1 DFQATT and CDR2 SNEGSKA (reference sequence). V lost 6 bases to trimming and J lost 5 bases, with 11 bases between them.

This chain joins TRBV2 and TRBJ1-2, with a possible D match to TRBD1 (5 bases). In germline, CDR1 is SNHLY, CDR2 FYNNEI. There are 13 residues in the CDR3. Trimming cost V 5 bases and J 2 bases, with 9 bases left between them. Here the CDR3 reads CASSLSGNYGYTF. Written as DNA, the CDR3 is TGTGCCAGCAGTCTCTCAGGGAACTATGGCTACACCTTC.

This clone occurred once. This chain joins TRBV5-1 and TRBJ1-4, with TRBD1 identical over 9 bases. V gave up 0 bases and J gave up 6 bases; unmatched junction bases: 6. Germline V lookup: CDR1 SGHRS, CDR2 YFSETQ. The CDR3 length is 16 residues. For the CDR3, the DNA is TGCGCCAGCAGCTTGGGTGCGGGACAGGGTTATGAAAAACTGTTTTTT. Protein product: CASSLGAGQGYEKLFF.

This chain uses TRBV10-2 with TRBJ2-4, with 9 bases aligning to TRBD1. The CDR3 is 16 amino acids. Unmatched junction bases numbered 8, after V lost 4 bases and J lost 4 bases. CDR1 WSHSY and CDR2 SAAADI come from the germline V gene. CDR3 DNA sequence: TGCGCCAGCAGTGCCCGAACAGGGGGCGGTAAAAACATTCAGTACTTC. Residues: CASSARTGGGKNIQYF.

The rearrangement links TRBV27 to TRBJ1-5, with a possible D match to TRBD1 (5 bases). Per germline, CDR1 MNHEY and CDR2 SMNVEV (reference sequence). V was cut by 6 bases and J by 4 bases, with 19 bases left in between. The CDR3 consists of 16 residues. CDR3 region: CASSHNPDRQNQPQHF. CDR3 nucleotide sequence: TGTGCCAGCAGCCACAACCCCGACAGACAGAATCAGCCCCAGCATTTT.

The chain carries TRBV5-4 and TRBJ2-1; 9 bases are a match to TRBD2. Trimming at V came to 4 bases and at J to 7 bases, leaving 9 bases not matched to a gene. Germline V gene sequence: CDR1 SGHNT, CDR2 YYREEE (reference sequence). The CDR3 is 15 residues long. The CDR3 protein is CASSPRLAGINEQFF. CDR3 in DNA: TGTGCCAGCAGCCCACGGCTAGCGGGGATTAATGAGCAGTTCTTC.

This clone has only one observation. The chain is built from TRBV7-9 and TRBJ2-1; D gene unclear. Trimming took off 4 bases at V and 0 bases at J, with 7 bases between the two ends. Germline CDR1 and CDR2: SEHNR and FQNEAQ (reference sequence). CDR3 size: 14 residues. CDR3 nucleotides: TGTGCCAGCAGCTCCCCCAGCTCCTACAATGAGCAGTTCTTC. Translation gives CASSSPSSYNEQFF. The full variable domain, with the rest looked up from reference TRBV7-9 and TRBJ2-1, is DTGVSQNPRHKITKRGQNVTFRCDPISEHNRLYWYRQTLGQGPEFLTYFQNEAQLEKSRLLSDRFSAERPKGSFSTLEIQRTEQGDSAMYLCASSSPSSYNEQFFGPGTRLTVL.

This sequence joins TRBV19 and TRBJ2-1; D perhaps matches TRBD2 (5 bases). The CDR3 is made up of 12 amino acids. Germline V CDR1 and CDR2: LNHDA, SQIVND (reference sequence). Trimming cost V 7 bases and J 6 bases, with 10 bases left between them. CDR3 bases: TGTGCCAGTACGGGGTCGGCCAATGAGCAGTTCTTC. It is translated as CASTGSANEQFF.

This clone has a single count. The CDR3 protein is CASSFMGGPSYEQYF. In DNA, the CDR3 is TGTGCCAGCAGCTTTATGGGAGGGCCGTCCTACGAGCAGTACTTC. V is TRBV12-1 and J is TRBJ2-7; the table's D call, TRBD2, was not checked against the DNA. TRBV12-1 is flagged as a pseudogene. The CDR3 totals 15 residues.

This rearrangement joins TRBV5-1 to TRBJ1-4; 7 positions match TRBD1. CDR1 and CDR2 from the germline V gene are SGHRS and YFSETQ. The V and J ends lost 4 bases and 8 bases, in that order; junction bases with no gene match: 11. The CDR3 sequence is 15 residues long. CDR3 residues: CASSRKGTDNEKLFF. CDR3 nucleotides: TGCGCCAGCAGCAGGAAGGGGACAGATAACGAAAAACTGTTTTTT.

With regard to this clone: The same CDR3 arises from other DNA sequences in this sample as well. V gene TRBV5-1 combines with J gene TRBJ1-1; D call uncertain. The CDR3 totals 13 residues. Germline CDR1 and CDR2: SGHRS and YFSETQ. The V gene lost 4 bases and the J gene lost 5 bases, with 12 bases spanning the gap. CDR3 DNA sequence: TGCGCCAGCAGCCTAGTCCGGGAGACTGAAGCTTTCTTT. As protein: CASSLVRETEAFF. Full variable domain (rest looked up from reference TRBV5-1 and TRBJ1-1): KAGVTQTPRYLIKTRGQQVTLSCSPISGHRSVSWYQQTPGQGLQFLFEYFSETQRNKGNFPGRFSGRQFSNSRSEMNVSTLELGDSALYLCASSLVRETEAFFGQGTRLTVV.

The CDR3 nucleotides read TGTGCCAGCAGCCAAGGGCCGCCAGGGGATAATTCACCCCTCCACTTT. Translated, it gives CASSQGPPGDNSPLHF. The V gene is TRBV3-1 (or the pseudogene TRBV3-2), the J gene TRBJ1-6; a possible D gene is TRBD1 (6 bases). Germline CDR1 is LGHDT and CDR2 is YNNKEL (reference sequence). The CDR3 contains 16 residues. V was clipped by 1 base and J by 5 bases, with 12 bases between them.

The genes are TRBV11-1 and TRBJ1-6; 8 positions match TRBD1. Germline V lookup: CDR1 SGHAT, CDR2 FQDESV (reference sequence). The V segment lost 3 bases and the J segment 5 bases; nucleotides outside the gene matches: 0. The CDR3 loop spans 14 amino acids. CDR3 residues: CASSLGQDNSPLHF. The CDR3 bases are TGTGCCAGCAGCTTGGGACAGGATAATTCACCCCTCCACTTT.

This chain joins TRBV6-5 and TRBJ1-4, with D perhaps TRBD1 (6 bases). Germline loops: CDR1 MNHEY, CDR2 SVGAGI. The CDR3 runs 14 residues. The V end lost 6 bases, the J end lost 8 bases, and 16 bases lay between the germline ends. The CDR3 region is CASRGQRVWEKLFF. DNA of the CDR3: TGTGCCAGCAGAGGACAGCGCGTGTGGGAAAAACTGTTTTTT.

This rearrangement joins TRBV24-1 to TRBJ1-5, with 10 bases aligning to TRBD1. The CDR3 contains 14 residues. Germline V gene sequence: CDR1 KGHDR, CDR2 SFDVKD. The V and J ends lost 7 bases and 7 bases, in that order; junction bases with no gene match: 6. CDR3 in amino acids: CATSPGQGLQPQHF. The CDR3 nucleotides read TGTGCCACCAGCCCGGGACAGGGGTTACAGCCCCAGCATTTT.

The rearrangement joins TRBV18 to TRBJ2-3; 7 positions agree with TRBD1. V shed 6 bases, J shed 0 bases, and the junction held 0 bases outside the gene matches. Per germline, CDR1 KGHSH and CDR2 LQKENI. This CDR3 is built from 13 residues. This chain's CDR3 is CASSDRSTDTQYF. The CDR3 DNA reads as TGTGCCAGCTCGGACAGGAGCACAGATACGCAGTATTTT. Supplemented by reference TRBV18 and TRBJ2-3, the full variable domain reads NAGVMQNPRHLVRRRGQEARLRCSPMKGHSHVYWYRQLPEEGLKFMVYLQKENIIDESGMPKERFSAEFPKEGPSILRIQQVVRGDSAAYFCASSDRSTDTQYFGPGTRLTVL.

The V call is TRBV6-5, the J call TRBJ1-5; the match to TRBD1 covers 9 bases. Germline assignment: CDR1 MNHEY and CDR2 SVGAGI. CDR3 length: 16 residues. The V segment lost 4 bases and the J segment 4 bases; nucleotides outside the gene matches: 8. The CDR3 spells CASSLGTGSINQPQHF. In nucleotides, the CDR3 is TGTGCCAGCAGTTTAGGGACAGGGTCGATAAATCAGCCCCAGCATTTT.

The V and J genes are TRBV7-8 and TRBJ1-3, with TRBD1 identical over 8 bases. In germline, CDR1 is SGHVS, CDR2 FQNEAQ. The length of the CDR3 is 17 residues. Trimming took 5 bases from V and 0 from J; bases not matched to a gene: 9. CDR3 sequence reads: CASSPRTGLSSGNTIYF. DNA for the CDR3: TGTGCCAGCAGCCCGAGGACAGGGCTGAGCTCTGGAAACACCATATATTTT. The full variable domain, completed using reference TRBV7-8 and TRBJ1-3, is GAGVSQSPRYKVAKRGQDVALRCDPISGHVSLFWYQQALGQGPEFLTYFQNEAQLDKSGLPSDRFFAERPEGSVSTLKIQRTQQEDSAVYLCASSPRTGLSSGNTIYFGEGSWLTVV.

V is TRBV29-1 and J is TRBJ1-5; TRBD1 agrees at 7 bases. CDR1 is SQVTM and CDR2 is ANQGSEA in the germline V gene. CDR3 length equals 14 residues. Trimming took 4 bases from V and 7 from J; bases not matched to a gene: 10. The CDR3 protein is CSVGVGTGEQPQHF. CDR3 bases: TGCAGCGTTGGGGTGGGCACAGGGGAGCAGCCCCAGCATTTT. Full variable domain (outside the CDR3, taken from reference TRBV29-1 and TRBJ1-5): SAVISQKPSRDICQRGTSLTIQCQVDSQVTMMFWYRQQPGQSLTLIATANQGSEATYESGFVIDKFPISRPNLTFSTLTVSNMSPEDSSIYLCSVGVGTGEQPQHFGDGTRLSIL.

The chain couples TRBV7-2 to TRBJ2-5; TRBD2 matches at 11 bases. The ends lost 4 bases at V and 13 bases at J; junction bases unmatched: 14. Germline CDR1 reads SGHTA; CDR2 reads FQGNSA. The CDR3 sequence is 15 residues long. The CDR3 spells CASSSGTSGLSSWYF. In DNA, the CDR3 is TGTGCCAGCAGCTCAGGGACTAGCGGCCTATCCTCATGGTACTTC. The whole variable domain, filled in from reference TRBV7-2 and TRBJ2-5, reads GAGVSQSPSNKVTEKGKDVELRCDPISGHTALYWYRQSLGQGLEFLIYFQGNSAPDKSGLPSDRFSAERTGGSVSTLTIQRTQQEDSAVYLCASSSGTSGLSSWYFGPGTRLLVL.

This clone appeared once. The chain joins TRBV28 to TRBJ1-3, with D perhaps TRBD1 (5 bases). V was pared by 6 bases and J by 8 bases, with 20 bases between. The germline CDR1 and CDR2 sequences are MDHEN and SYDVKM. This CDR3 spans 15 amino acids. The CDR3 DNA reads as TGTGCCAGCAGGTCTTTTCAGGGTAATATGGACACCATATATTTT. This codes for CASRSFQGNMDTIYF.

This clone was observed once. The CDR3 loop is CASSLGYTWGQGGEEQYF. The CDR3, as DNA: TGCGCCAGCAGCTTGGGGTATACATGGGGCCAGGGAGGTGAGGAGCAGTACTTC. The chain is built from TRBV5-1 and TRBJ2-7; maybe TRBD2 (6 bases). This CDR3 comprises 18 residues. Germline CDR1 SGHRS, CDR2 YFSETQ. The germline V and J ends were trimmed by 0 bases and 7 bases, with 26 bases remaining between them.

The rearrangement links TRBV2 to TRBJ1-1; D is possibly TRBD1 (5 bases). The CDR3 is 14 amino acids. CDR1 and CDR2 (germline): SNHLY, FYNNEI. V shed 7 bases and J shed 4 bases, with 16 bases lying between them. CDR3 loop: CASNYWGLSTEAFF. CDR3 nucleotides: TGTGCCAGCAACTATTGGGGCCTTAGCACTGAAGCTTTCTTT.